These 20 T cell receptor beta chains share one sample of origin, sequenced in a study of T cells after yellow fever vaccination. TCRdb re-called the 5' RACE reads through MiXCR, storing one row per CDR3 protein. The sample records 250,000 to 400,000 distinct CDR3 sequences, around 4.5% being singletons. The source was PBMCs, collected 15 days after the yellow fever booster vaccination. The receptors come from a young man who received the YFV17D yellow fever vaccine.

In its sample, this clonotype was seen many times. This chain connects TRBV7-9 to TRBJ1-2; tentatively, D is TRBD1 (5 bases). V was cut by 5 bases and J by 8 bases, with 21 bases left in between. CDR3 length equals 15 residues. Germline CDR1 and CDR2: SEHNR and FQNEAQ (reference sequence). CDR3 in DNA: TGTGCCAGCAGCCCGCCGGGGACCAGGGAGAGAGGCTACACCTTC. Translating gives CASSPPGTRERGYTF.

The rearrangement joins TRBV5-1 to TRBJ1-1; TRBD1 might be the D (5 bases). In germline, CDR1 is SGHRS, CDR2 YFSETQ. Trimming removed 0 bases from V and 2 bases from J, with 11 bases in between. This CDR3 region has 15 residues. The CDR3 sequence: CASSLAGARNTEAFF. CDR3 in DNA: TGCGCCAGCAGCTTGGCCGGGGCCAGAAACACTGAAGCTTTCTTT.

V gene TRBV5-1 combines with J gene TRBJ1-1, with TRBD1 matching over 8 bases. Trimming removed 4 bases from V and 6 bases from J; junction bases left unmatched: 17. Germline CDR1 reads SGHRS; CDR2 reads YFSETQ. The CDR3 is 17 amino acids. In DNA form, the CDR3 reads TGCGCCAGCAGCCGGACCCGGGACAGGATCCGGCTCTCTGAAGCTTTCTTT. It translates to CASSRTRDRIRLSEAFF.

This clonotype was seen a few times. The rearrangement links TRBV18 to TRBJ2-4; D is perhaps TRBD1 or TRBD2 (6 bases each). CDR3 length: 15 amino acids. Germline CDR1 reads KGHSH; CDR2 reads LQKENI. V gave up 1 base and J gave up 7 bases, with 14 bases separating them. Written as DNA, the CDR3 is TGTGCCAGCTCACCACGGGGGGCCATGGGGAACATTCAGTACTTC. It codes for CASSPRGAMGNIQYF.

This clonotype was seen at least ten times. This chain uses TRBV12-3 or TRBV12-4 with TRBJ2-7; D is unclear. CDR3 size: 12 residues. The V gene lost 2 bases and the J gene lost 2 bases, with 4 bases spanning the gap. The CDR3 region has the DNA TGTGCCAGCAGTTTACGAACCTACGAGCAGTACTTC. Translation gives CASSLRTYEQYF.

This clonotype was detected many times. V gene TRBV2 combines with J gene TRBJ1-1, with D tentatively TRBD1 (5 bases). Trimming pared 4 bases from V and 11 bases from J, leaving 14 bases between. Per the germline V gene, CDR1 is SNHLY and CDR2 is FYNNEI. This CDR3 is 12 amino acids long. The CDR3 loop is CASSGLGVQAFF. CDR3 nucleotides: TGTGCCAGCAGTGGGTTGGGGGTTCAGGCTTTCTTT.

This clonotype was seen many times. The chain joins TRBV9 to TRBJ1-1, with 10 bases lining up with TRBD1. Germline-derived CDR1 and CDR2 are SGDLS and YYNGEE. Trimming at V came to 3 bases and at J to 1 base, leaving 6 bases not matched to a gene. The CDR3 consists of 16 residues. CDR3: CASSGGQGHTNTEAFF. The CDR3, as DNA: TGTGCCAGCAGCGGGGGACAGGGGCATACGAACACTGAAGCTTTCTTT.

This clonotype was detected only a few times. The CDR3 sequence: CASSLEGLPYNSPLHF. In DNA, the CDR3 is TGTGCCAGCAGCTTAGAGGGTTTGCCCTATAATTCACCCCTCCACTTT. This chain connects TRBV7-2 to TRBJ1-6; no clear D gene. Trimming removed 1 base from V and 2 bases from J, with 9 bases in between. This CDR3 is built from 16 residues. Germline assignment: CDR1 SGHTA and CDR2 FQGNSA.

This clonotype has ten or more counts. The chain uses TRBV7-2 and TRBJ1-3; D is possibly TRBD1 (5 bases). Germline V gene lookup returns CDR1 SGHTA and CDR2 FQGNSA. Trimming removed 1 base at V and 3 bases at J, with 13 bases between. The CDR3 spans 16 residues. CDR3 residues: CASSLGGGALGNTIYF. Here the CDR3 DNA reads TGTGCCAGCAGCTTAGGGGGGGGTGCCCTTGGAAACACCATATATTTT.

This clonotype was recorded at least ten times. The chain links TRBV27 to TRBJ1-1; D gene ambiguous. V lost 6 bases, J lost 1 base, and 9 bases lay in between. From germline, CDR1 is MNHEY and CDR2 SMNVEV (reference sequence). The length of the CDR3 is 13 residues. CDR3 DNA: TGTGCCAGCAGGCTGACACGGAACACTGAAGCTTTCTTT. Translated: CASRLTRNTEAFF.

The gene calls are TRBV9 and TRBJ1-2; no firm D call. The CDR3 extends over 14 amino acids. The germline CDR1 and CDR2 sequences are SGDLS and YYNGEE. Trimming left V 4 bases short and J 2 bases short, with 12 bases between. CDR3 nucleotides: TGTGCCAGCAGCCCAGGACTGTTAAACTATGGCTACACCTTC. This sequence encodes CASSPGLLNYGYTF.

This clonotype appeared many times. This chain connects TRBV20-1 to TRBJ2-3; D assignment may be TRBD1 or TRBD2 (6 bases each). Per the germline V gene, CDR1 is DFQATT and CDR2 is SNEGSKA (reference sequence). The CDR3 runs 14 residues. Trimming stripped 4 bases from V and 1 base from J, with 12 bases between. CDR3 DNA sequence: TGCAGTGCTATAAGGGGGGTGGGCACAGATACGCAGTATTTT. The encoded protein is CSAIRGVGTDTQYF.

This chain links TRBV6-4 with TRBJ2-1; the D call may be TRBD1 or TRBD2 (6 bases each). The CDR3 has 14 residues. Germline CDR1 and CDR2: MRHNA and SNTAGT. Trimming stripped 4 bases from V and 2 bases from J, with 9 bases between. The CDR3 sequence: CASSAGGPYNEQFF. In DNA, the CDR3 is TGTGCCAGCAGTGCCGGGGGCCCCTACAATGAGCAGTTCTTC.

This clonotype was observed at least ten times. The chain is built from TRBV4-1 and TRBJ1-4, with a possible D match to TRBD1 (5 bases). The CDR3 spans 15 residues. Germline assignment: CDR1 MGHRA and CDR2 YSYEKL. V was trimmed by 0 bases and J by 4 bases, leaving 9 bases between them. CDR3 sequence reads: CASSQEGGFNEKLFF. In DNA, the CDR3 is TGCGCCAGCAGCCAAGAGGGGGGATTTAATGAAAAACTGTTTTTT.

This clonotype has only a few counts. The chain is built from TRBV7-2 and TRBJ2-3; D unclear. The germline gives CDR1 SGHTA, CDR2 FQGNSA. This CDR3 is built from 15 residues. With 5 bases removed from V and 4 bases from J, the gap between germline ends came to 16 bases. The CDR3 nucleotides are TGTGCCAGCAGCCCATACCCCCCTCGTGCAGATACGCAGTATTTT. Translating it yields CASSPYPPRADTQYF.

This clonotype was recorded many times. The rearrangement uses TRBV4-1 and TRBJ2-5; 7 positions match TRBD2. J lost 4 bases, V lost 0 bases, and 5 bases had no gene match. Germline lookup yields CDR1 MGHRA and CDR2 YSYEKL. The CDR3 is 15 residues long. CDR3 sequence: CASSQDLRGVETQYF. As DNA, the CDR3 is TGCGCCAGCAGCCAAGATCTCCGGGGGGTAGAGACCCAGTACTTC.

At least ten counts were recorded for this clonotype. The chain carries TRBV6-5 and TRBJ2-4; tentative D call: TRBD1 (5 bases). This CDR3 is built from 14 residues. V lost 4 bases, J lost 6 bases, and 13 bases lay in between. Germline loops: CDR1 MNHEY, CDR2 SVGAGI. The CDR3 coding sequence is TGTGCCAGCAGTTCCTACAGGCTTACAAACATTCAGTACTTC. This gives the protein CASSSYRLTNIQYF.

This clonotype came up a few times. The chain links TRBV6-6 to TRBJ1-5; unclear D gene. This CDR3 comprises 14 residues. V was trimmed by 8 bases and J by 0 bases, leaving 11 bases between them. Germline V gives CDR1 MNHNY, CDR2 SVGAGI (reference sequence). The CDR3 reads CASSPAASNQPQHF. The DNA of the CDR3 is TGTGCCAGCTCCCCCGCGGCTAGCAATCAGCCCCAGCATTTT.

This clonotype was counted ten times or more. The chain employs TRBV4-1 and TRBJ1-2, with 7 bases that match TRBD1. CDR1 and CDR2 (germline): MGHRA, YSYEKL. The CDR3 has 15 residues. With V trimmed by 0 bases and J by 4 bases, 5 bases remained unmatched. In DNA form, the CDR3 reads TGCGCCAGCAGCCAAGAAGAGACAGGGACCTATGGCTACACCTTC. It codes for CASSQEETGTYGYTF.

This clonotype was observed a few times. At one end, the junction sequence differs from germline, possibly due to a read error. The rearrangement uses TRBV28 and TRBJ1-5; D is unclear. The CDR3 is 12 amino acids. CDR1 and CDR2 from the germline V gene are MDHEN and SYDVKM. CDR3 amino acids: CASCLSNQPQHF. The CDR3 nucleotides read TGTGCCAGCTGTTTGAGCAATCAGCCCCAGCATTTT.